The entry below gives a single T cell receptor beta chain sequence along with its context. Assay: immunoSEQ multiplex PCR; the TCRdb copy retains only in-frame clones and omits some. The data hold approximately 89,000 clones, with more than 85% observed a single time. This sample stems from a study of OX40 agonist ivuxolimab in advanced cancers. Study-level background: Dose-escalation patients were diagnosed with hepatocellular carcinoma, melanoma, renal cell cancer or head and neck cancer.

After removal of 2 bases from V and 2 bases from J, the junction contained 8 bases not matched to a gene. The CDR3 has 16 residues. Looked up from germline, CDR1 is GTSNPN and CDR2 is SVGIG (reference sequence). The receptor comes from an adult with an advanced solid tumor such as melanoma, head and neck, liver or kidney cancer. The chain uses TRBV30 and TRBJ2-5; 10 bases agree with TRBD2. This material consisted of CD4+ or CD8+ T cells sorted from blood, taken in a trial of the OX40 agonist ivuxolimab. The CDR3 DNA sequence: TGTGCCTGGAGTCGGGGTAGCGGGGGGTCACAAGAGACCCAGTACTTC. Its translation: CAWSRGSGGSQETQYF.